This T cell receptor (beta chain) was identified during a study of early T cells in non-severe SARS-CoV-2 infection. Turning to the study itself: With bulk RNA from unsorted whole blood as input, sequencing yielded unpaired chains. Findings of the study overall: The matching step, a VDJdb search, favored anti-spike CD8 responses and missed private and CD4 specificities.

The TCR library protocol attached unique molecular identifiers to the individual cDNA molecules. One entry per CDR3 protein, called by TCRdb with MiXCR from the 5' RACE reads. Here the sample spans about 61,000 distinct CDR3 sequences, under 14% being singletons. Germline CDR1 is SGHRS and CDR2 is YFSETQ. With V trimmed by 3 bases and J by 1 base, 2 bases remained unmatched. The CDR3 runs 14 residues. This clonotype was observed many times. Its specificity is unknown. The chain links TRBV5-1 to TRBJ1-1; TRBD1 agrees at 8 bases. Sequencing used whole blood. This TCR was sampled from an adult who was a healthcare worker with PCR-confirmed SARS-CoV-2 infection or an uninfected control (not recorded which). The CDR3 region is CASSSQGANTEAFF. As DNA, the CDR3 is TGCGCCAGCAGCTCGCAGGGGGCGAACACTGAAGCTTTCTTT.